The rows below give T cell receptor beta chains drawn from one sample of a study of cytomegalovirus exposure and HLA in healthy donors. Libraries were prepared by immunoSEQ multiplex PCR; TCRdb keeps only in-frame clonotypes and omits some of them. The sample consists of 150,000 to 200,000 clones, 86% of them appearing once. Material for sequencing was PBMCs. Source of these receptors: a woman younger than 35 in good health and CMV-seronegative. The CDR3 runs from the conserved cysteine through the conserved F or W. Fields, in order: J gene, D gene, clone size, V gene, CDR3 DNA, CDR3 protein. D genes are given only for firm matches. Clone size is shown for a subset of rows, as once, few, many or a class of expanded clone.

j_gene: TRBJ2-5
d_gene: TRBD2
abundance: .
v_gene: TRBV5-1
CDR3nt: TGCGCCAGCAGCTCCGGGACTAGTAAAGAGACCCAGTACTTC
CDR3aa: CASSSGTSKETQYF

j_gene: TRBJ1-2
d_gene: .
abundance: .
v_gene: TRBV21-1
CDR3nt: TGTGCCAGCAGCAACCCCGAGGGGGACAGACTATACTATGGCTACACCTTC
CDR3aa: CASSNPEGDRLYYGYTF

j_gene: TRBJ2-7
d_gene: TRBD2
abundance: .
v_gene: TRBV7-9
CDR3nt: TGTGCCAGCAGCTTAGCCTCAGGTACTAGCGGGAGGCAGTACTTC
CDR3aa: CASSLASGTSGRQYF

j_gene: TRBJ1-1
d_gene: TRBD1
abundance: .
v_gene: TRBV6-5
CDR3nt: TGTGCCAGCAGTTCGGGACAGGGACTGAACACTGAAGCTTTCTTT
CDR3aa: CASSSGQGLNTEAFF

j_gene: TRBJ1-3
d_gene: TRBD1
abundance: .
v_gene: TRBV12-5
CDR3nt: TGTGCTAGTGGTTTGGTACTGGGGGGACAGGGTGACACCATATATTTT
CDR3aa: CASGLVLGGQGDTIYF

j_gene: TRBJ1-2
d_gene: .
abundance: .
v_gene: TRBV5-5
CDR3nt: TGTGCCAGCAGCTTGGAGGGGGGGCGACAGGCTCACTATGGCTACACCTTC
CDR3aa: CASSLEGGRQAHYGYTF

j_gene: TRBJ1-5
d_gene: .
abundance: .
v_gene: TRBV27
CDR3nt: TGTGCCAGCAGTTTTTCCGTCAGCGCAAATCAGCCCCAGCATTTT
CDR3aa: CASSFSVSANQPQHF

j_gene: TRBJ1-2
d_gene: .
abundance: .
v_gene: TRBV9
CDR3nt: TGTGCCAGCAGCGACGCCGAGGCTAACTATGGCTACACCTTC
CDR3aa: CASSDAEANYGYTF

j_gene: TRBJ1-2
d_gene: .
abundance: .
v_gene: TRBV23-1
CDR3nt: TGCGCCAGCACCATCTGGGTAGAGGGCTATGGCTACACCTTC
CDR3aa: CASTIWVEGYGYTF

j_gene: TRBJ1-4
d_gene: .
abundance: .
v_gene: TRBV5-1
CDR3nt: TGCGCCAGCAGCTTGACCGGGAGGACAGATGAAAAACTGTTTTTT
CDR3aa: CASSLTGRTDEKLFF

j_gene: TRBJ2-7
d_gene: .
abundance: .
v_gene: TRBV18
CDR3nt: TGTGCCAGCTCACCACCCCCTCCCTACGAGCAGTACTTC
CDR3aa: CASSPPPPYEQYF

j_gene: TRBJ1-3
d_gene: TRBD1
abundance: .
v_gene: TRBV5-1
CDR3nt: TGCGCCAGCAGCTTGGAGACAGGGGCCGGAAACACCATATATTTT
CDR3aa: CASSLETGAGNTIYF

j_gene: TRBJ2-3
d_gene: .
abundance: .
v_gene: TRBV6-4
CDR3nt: TGTGCCAGCAGTAATTTCGGGTTCACAGATACGCAGTATTTT
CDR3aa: CASSNFGFTDTQYF

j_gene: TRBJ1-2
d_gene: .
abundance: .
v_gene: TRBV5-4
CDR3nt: TGTGCCAGCAGCCTAGCCGAAGGCTACACCTTC
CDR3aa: CASSLAEGYTF

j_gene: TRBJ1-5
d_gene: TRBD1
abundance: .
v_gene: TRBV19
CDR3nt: TGTGCCAGTAGCGTGACGGGACAGGGGATTCAGCCCCAGCATTTT
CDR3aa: CASSVTGQGIQPQHF

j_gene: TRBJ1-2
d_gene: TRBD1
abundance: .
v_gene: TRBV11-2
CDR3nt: TGTGCCAGCAAAACAGGGGCGCTTGGCTACACCTTC
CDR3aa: CASKTGALGYTF

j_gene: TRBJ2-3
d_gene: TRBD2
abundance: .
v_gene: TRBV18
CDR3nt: TGTGCCAGCTCATCACCGCTGGGCGGGAGTAAGGACGTGAATACGCAGTATTTT
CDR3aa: CASSSPLGGSKDVNTQYF

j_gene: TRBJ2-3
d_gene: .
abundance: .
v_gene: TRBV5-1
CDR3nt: TGCGCCAGCAGCTTGGATGGAGGTAGCACAGATACGCAGTATTTT
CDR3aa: CASSLDGGSTDTQYF

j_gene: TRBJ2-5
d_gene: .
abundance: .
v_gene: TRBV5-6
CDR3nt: TGTGCCAGCAGCAAAACTGAAGAGACCCAGTACTTC
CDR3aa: CASSKTEETQYF

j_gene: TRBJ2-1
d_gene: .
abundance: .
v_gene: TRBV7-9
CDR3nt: TGTGCCAGCAGCCAACTTACAGGGATGTTCTACAATGAGCAGTTCTTC
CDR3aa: CASSQLTGMFYNEQFF

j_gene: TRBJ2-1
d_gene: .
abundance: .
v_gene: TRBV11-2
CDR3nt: TGTGCCAGCAGCTTAGTGGGAGACTCCTACAATGAGCAGTTCTTC
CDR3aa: CASSLVGDSYNEQFF

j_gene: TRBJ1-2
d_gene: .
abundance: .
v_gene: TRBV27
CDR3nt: TGTGCCAGCAGTTTAAATAAGGCAGGGTGGACCTATGGCTACACCTTC
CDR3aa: CASSLNKAGWTYGYTF

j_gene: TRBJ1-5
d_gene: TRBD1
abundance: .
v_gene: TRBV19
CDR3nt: TGTGCCAGTAGTACCCAGGACAGGGGGGAAGTAAGCAATCAGCCCCAGCATTTT
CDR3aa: CASSTQDRGEVSNQPQHF

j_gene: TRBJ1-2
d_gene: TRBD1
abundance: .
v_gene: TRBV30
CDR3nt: TGTGCCTGGAAGGGTCCAGGGGAGGACAGGGGCACCCCTAACTATGGCTACACCTTC
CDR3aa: CAWKGPGEDRGTPNYGYTF

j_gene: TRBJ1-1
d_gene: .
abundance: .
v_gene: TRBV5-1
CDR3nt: TGCGCCAGCAGCTTGGATCTCAGGATGAACACTGAAGCTTTCTTT
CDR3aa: CASSLDLRMNTEAFF

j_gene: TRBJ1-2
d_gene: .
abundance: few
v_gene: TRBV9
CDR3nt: TGTGCCAGCAGCGTAGCGACAGGAGCTAACTATGGCTACACCTTC
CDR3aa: CASSVATGANYGYTF

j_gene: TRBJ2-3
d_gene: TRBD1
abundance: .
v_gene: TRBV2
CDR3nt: TGTGCCAGCAGCCAGACAGGGACCGCAGATACGCAGTATTTT
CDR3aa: CASSQTGTADTQYF

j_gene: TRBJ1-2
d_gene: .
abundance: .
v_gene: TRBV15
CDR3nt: TGTGCCACCAGCAGAGGGAGGGGGAGGGGCTATGGCTACACCTTC
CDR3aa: CATSRGRGRGYGYTF

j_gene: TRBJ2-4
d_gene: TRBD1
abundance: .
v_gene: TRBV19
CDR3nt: TGTGCCAGTAGTTCCCCGACAGGGCGTAGGAGTGGGGCCAAAAACATTCAGTACTTC
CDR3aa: CASSSPTGRRSGAKNIQYF

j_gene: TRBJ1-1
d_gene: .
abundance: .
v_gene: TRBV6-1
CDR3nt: TGTGCCAGCAGTGAAGTAGGGAGGAACACTGAAGCTTTCTTT
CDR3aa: CASSEVGRNTEAFF

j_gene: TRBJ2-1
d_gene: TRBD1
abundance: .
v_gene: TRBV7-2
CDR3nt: TGTGCCAGCAGCGCCAGACAGGGGGGCCATGAGCAGTTCTTC
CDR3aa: CASSARQGGHEQFF

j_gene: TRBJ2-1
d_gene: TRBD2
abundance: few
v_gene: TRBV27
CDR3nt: TGTGCCAGCTCCGGGACTAGCGGGATAAGGCAGTTCTTC
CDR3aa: CASSGTSGIRQFF

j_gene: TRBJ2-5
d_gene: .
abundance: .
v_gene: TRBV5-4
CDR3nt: TGTGCCAGCAGCCCACAGGGAAGGAAGGAAGAGACCCAGTACTTC
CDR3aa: CASSPQGRKEETQYF

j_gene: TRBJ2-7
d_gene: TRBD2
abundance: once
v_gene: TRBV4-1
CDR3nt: TGCGCCAGCAGCCAAGGACCCGGGGCTAGCGGGAGGTCTATCGAGCAGTACTTC
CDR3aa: CASSQGPGASGRSIEQYF

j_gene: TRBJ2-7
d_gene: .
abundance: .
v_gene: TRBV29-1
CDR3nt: TGCAGCGTTGATAGAGAGGTTGGCGAGCAGTACTTC
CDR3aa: CSVDREVGEQYF

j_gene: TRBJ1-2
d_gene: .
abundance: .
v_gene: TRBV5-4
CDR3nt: TGTGCCAGCAAACCCTGGCCCACCCGTATGGGCTACACCTTC
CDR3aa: CASKPWPTRMGYTF

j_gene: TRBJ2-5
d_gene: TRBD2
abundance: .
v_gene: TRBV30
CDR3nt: TGTGCCTGGAAGGTCTGGACTAGCGGGGGTCCGAAGGGAGAGACCCAGTACTTC
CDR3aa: CAWKVWTSGGPKGETQYF

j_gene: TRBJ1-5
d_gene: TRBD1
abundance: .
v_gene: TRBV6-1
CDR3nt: TGTGCCAGCAGTGAAACCAGGGGGCAGGGTCAGCCCCAGCATTTT
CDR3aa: CASSETRGQGQPQHF

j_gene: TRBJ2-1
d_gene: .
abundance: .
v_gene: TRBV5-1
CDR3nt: TGCGCCGAAACCGGAGGCTACAATGAGCAGTTCTTC
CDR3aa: CAETGGYNEQFF

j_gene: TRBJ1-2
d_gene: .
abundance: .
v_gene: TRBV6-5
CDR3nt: TGTGCCAGCAGTTCACAGGAAACTAACTATGGCTACACCTTC
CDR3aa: CASSSQETNYGYTF

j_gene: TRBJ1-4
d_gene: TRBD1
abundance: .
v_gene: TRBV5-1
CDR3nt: TGCGCCAGCAGCCCCGGGACAGGGGCAACAACTAATGAAAAACTGTTTTTT
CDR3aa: CASSPGTGATTNEKLFF

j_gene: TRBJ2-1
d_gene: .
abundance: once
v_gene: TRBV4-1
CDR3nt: TGCGCCAGCAGCCGGTCGGGAAGTACCTCCTACAATGAGCAGTTCTTC
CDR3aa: CASSRSGSTSYNEQFF

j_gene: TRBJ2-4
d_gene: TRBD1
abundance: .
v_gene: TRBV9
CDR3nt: TGTGCCAGCAGCGCCGGGCGCCGGGACAGTAGGGATGCGTACTTC
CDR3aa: CASSAGRRDSRDAYF

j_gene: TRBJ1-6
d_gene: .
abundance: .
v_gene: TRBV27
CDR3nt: TGTGCCAGCATGGGGGGGCGGTATAATTCACCCCTCCACTTT
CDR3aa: CASMGGRYNSPLHF

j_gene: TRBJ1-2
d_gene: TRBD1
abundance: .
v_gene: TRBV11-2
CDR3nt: TGTGCCAGCAGCCCCACGACAGGGGCGAACTATGGCTACACCTTC
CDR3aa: CASSPTTGANYGYTF

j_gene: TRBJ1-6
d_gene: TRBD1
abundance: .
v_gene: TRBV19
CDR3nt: TGTGCCAGTACCCTGACAGGGGTAGATAATTCACCCCTCCACTTT
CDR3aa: CASTLTGVDNSPLHF

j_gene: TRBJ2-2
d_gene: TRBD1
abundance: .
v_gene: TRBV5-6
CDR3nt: TGTGCCAGCAACCGACAGGGTAGGACCGGGGAGCTGTTTTTT
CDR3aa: CASNRQGRTGELFF

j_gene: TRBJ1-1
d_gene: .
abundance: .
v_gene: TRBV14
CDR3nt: TGTGCCAGCAGCCAAGCAGGGGACACTGAAGCTTTCTTT
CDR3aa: CASSQAGDTEAFF

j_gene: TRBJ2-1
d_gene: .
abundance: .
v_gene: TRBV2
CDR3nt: TGTGCCAGCAGTGAAGACGGGGACTCCTACAATGAGCAGTTCTTC
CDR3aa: CASSEDGDSYNEQFF

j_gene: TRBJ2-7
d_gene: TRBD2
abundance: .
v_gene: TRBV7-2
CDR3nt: TGTGCCAGCAGCTTAGTGTCCACTAGCGGGAGGGTACACTACGAGCAGTACTTC
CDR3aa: CASSLVSTSGRVHYEQYF

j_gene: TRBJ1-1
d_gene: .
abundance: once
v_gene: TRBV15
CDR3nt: TGTGCCACCCGAAATCCGGGACAACCGGCTTTCTTT
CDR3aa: CATRNPGQPAFF

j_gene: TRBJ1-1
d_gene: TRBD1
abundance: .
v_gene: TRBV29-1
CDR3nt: TGCAGCGCCCTCGGGACAGTCCTCACTGCAGCTTTCTTT
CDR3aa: CSALGTVLTAAFF

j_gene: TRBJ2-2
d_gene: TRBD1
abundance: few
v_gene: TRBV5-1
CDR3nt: TGCGCCAGCAGCTTGGACAGGGGAAGCACCGGGGAGCTGTTTTTT
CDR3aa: CASSLDRGSTGELFF

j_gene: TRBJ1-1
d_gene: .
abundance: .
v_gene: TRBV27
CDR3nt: TGTGCCAGCAGTTGGGACATTAGGAACACTGAAGCTTTCTTT
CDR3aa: CASSWDIRNTEAFF